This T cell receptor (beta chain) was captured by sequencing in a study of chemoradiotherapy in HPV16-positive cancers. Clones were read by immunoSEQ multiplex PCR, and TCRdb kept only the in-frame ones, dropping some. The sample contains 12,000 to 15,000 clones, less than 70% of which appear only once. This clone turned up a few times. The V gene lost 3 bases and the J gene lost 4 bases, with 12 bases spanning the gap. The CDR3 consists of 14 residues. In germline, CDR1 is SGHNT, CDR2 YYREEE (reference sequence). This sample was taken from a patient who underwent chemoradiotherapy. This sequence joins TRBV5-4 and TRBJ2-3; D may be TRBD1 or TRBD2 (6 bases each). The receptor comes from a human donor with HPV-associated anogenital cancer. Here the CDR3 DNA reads TGTGCCAGCAGCTGGGGGGCGGGATCAGATACGCAGTATTTT. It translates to CASSWGAGSDTQYF.